This TCR beta chain emerged from a study of T cell responses to AZD1222 COVID-19 vaccine. General observations from the study: Clonal diversity may have been underestimated in mostly white British donors. Spike-specific TCR breadth and depth both grew after two AZD1222 doses. Baseline serology detected seropositivity in only 5 to 7 AZD1222 recipients. Only after the peak T cell response were repertoires sampled.

As to this clone: Its antigen remains unknown.

Assay: immunoSEQ multiplex PCR; the TCRdb copy retains only in-frame clones and omits some. This table has about 140,000 clones, 89% appearing once. The CDR3 length is 14 residues. Germline CDR1 is SGHTA and CDR2 is FQGNSA. V shed 5 bases, J shed 5 bases, and the junction held 9 bases outside the gene matches. The sample consisted of peripheral blood, taken on day 0 of AZD1222 vaccination. This chain joins TRBV7-2 and TRBJ2-7, with TRBD1 matching 7 bases. This sequence was found in an adult in good health. CDR3 bases: TGTGCCAGCAGCGCCGCGACAGGGAAACACGAGCAGTACTTC. Translated: CASSAATGKHEQYF.